These 28 T cell receptor beta chains originate from one sample sequenced in a study of blood T cell repertoires in COVID-19. Sequencing was performed with immunoSEQ multiplex PCR; in TCRdb, only in-frame clones are kept and a portion is missing. The sample consists of fewer than 150,000 clones, around four fifths of them appearing once. Specimen: peripheral blood. The receptors come from a woman aged 40-49 years with acute or convalescent COVID-19.

J is TRBJ2-5 and V is TRBV6-5, with TRBD2 matching over 10 bases. The CDR3 consists of 16 residues. Germline loops: CDR1 MNHEY, CDR2 SVGAGI. V lost 1 base and J lost 5; bases outside the gene matches: 7. The CDR3: CASSYFPSGGSETQYF. DNA for the CDR3: TGTGCCAGCAGTTACTTCCCTAGCGGGGGATCGGAGACCCAGTACTTC.

The J gene is TRBJ1-2, the V gene TRBV2; TRBD1 matches at 8 bases. V trimming: 10 bases; J trimming: 2 bases; junction bases outside the gene matches: 12. This CDR3 region has 15 residues. Germline CDR1 and CDR2: SNHLY and FYNNEI. In nucleotides, the CDR3 is TGTGCCACTTCCCCGACAGGGGCGGGCAACTATGGCTACACCTTC. This sequence encodes CATSPTGAGNYGYTF.

The chain combines TRBV6-5 with TRBJ1-1; D may be TRBD1 (6 bases). CDR3 length: 14 residues. The germline CDR1 and CDR2 sequences are MNHEY and SVGAGI. V gave up 10 bases and J gave up 8 bases, with 23 bases separating them. CDR3 in DNA: TGTGCCACCCTAGGACAGCTAAGGCTTTGGGAAGCTTTCTTT. Its protein is CATLGQLRLWEAFF.

This chain links TRBV3-1 (or the pseudogene TRBV3-2) with TRBJ1-1, with D tentatively TRBD1 (6 bases). The CDR3 has 13 amino acids. Trimming left V 0 bases short and J 5 bases short, with 7 bases between. CDR1 and CDR2 from the germline V gene are LGHDT and YNNKEL (reference sequence). The CDR3 DNA sequence: TGTGCCAGCAGCCAAGAGGGGGCGACTGAAGCTTTCTTT. It specifies CASSQEGATEAFF.

Only one count was recorded for this clone. J is TRBJ1-1 and V is TRBV24-1, with D tentatively TRBD1 (6 bases). There are 15 residues in the CDR3. Germline V lookup: CDR1 KGHDR, CDR2 SFDVKD. The V end was cut by 0 bases, the J end by 1 base, with 8 bases between. CDR3 sequence (DNA): TGTGCCACCAGTGATTTGGGGGACAAGAACACTGAAGCTTTCTTT. This encodes CATSDLGDKNTEAFF.

The rearrangement uses TRBV7-2 and TRBJ2-1; maybe TRBD2 (5 bases). Germline V gives CDR1 SGHTA, CDR2 FQGNSA. Trimming pared 4 bases from V and 4 bases from J, leaving 17 bases between. CDR3 size: 16 residues. CDR3: CASSSDYSSGYNEQFF. In nucleotides, the CDR3 is TGTGCCAGCAGCTCAGATTACTCCTCGGGGTACAATGAGCAGTTCTTC.

This clone was seen just once. The chain has TRBV7-2 and TRBJ1-2; D is undetermined. Germline V gives CDR1 SGHTA, CDR2 FQGNSA. V shed 5 bases and J shed 5 bases, with 18 bases lying between them. The CDR3 is 15 amino acids. Here the CDR3 reads CASSGQTMGGYGYTF. CDR3 nucleotide sequence: TGTGCCAGCAGCGGGCAGACTATGGGAGGGTATGGCTACACCTTC.

V gene TRBV19 combines with J gene TRBJ1-1, with 7 nucleotides matching TRBD1. Trimming took 7 bases from V and 5 from J; bases not matched to a gene: 10. The germline V gene encodes CDR1 LNHDA and CDR2 SQIVND (reference sequence). This CDR3 has 14 residues. For the CDR3, the DNA is TGTGCCAGTAATAATAGACAGGGTGTTACTGAAGCTTTCTTT. Its protein is CASNNRQGVTEAFF.

This chain links TRBV15 with TRBJ2-7, with unresolved D. The V end was cut by 0 bases, the J end by 6 bases, with 9 bases between. This CDR3 comprises 13 residues. CDR1 LNHNV and CDR2 YYDKDF come from the germline V gene (reference sequence). The CDR3 DNA sequence: TGTGCCACCAGCAGAGATAACGAGGCCGAGCAGTACTTC. Amino acid sequence: CATSRDNEAEQYF.

The chain combines TRBV3-1 (or the pseudogene TRBV3-2) with TRBJ2-3, with 7 bases that match TRBD2. There are 14 residues in the CDR3. After removal of 8 bases from V and 2 bases from J, the junction contained 7 bases not matched to a gene. Germline V gene data show CDR1 as LGHDT and CDR2 as YNNKEL (reference sequence). CDR3 loop: CASRAAGYTDTQYF. The CDR3 nucleotides read TGTGCCAGCCGCGCAGCGGGGTACACAGATACGCAGTATTTT.

The chain links TRBV3-1 (or the pseudogene TRBV3-2) to TRBJ2-7; 8 bases agree with TRBD2. Unmatched junction bases numbered 4, after V lost 3 bases and J lost 0 bases. The CDR3 spans 15 residues. In germline, CDR1 is LGHDT, CDR2 YNNKEL (reference sequence). As DNA, the CDR3 is TGTGCCAGCAGCCACCGGGGGGGGGTCTCCTACGAGCAGTACTTC. It codes for CASSHRGGVSYEQYF.

Worth noting for this clone: Other nucleotide sequences from this sample produce the same CDR3. The rearrangement joins TRBV12-3 or TRBV12-4 to TRBJ2-2; no firm D call. The CDR3 length is 13 residues. V lost 6 bases, J lost 5 bases, and 10 bases lay in between. This CDR3 reads CASSLRGTGELFF. The CDR3 DNA follows: TGTGCCAGCAGCCTAAGAGGAACCGGGGAGCTGTTTTTT.

This clone was detected a few times. V and J are TRBV6-5 and TRBJ1-3; D may be TRBD1 (5 bases). V shed 6 bases and J shed 0 bases, with 12 bases lying between them. This CDR3 is 15 amino acids long. The germline CDR1 and CDR2 sequences are MNHEY and SVGAGI. The CDR3 DNA reads TGTGCCAGCAGAGCGGGACGGAACTCTGGAAACACCATATATTTT. Protein product: CASRAGRNSGNTIYF.

This chain uses TRBV7-8 with TRBJ1-5; 7 nucleotides match TRBD1. The CDR3 totals 18 residues. Germline CDR1 SGHVS, CDR2 FQNEAQ. J gave up 0 bases and V 5 bases, and 13 bases lay outside the gene matches. CDR3 protein: CASSPTPGTVDSNQPQHF. The DNA for the CDR3 is TGTGCCAGCAGCCCCACCCCCGGGACAGTCGATAGCAATCAGCCCCAGCATTTT. Using reference TRBV7-8 and TRBJ1-5 for the parts outside the CDR3, the full variable domain is GAGVSQSPRYKVAKRGQDVALRCDPISGHVSLFWYQQALGQGPEFLTYFQNEAQLDKSGLPSDRFFAERPEGSVSTLKIQRTQQEDSAVYLCASSPTPGTVDSNQPQHFGDGTRLSIL.

V and J are TRBV18 and TRBJ1-1; D is ambiguous. Trimming took off 3 bases at V and 3 bases at J, with 8 bases between the two ends. The V gene's germline CDR1 is KGHSH and CDR2 LQKENI. The CDR3 contains 13 residues. In DNA, the CDR3 is TGTGCCAGCTCACCTCGGGAATACACTGAAGCTTTCTTT. Protein sequence: CASSPREYTEAFF. Variable domain in full (rest from reference TRBV18 and TRBJ1-1): NAGVMQNPRHLVRRRGQEARLRCSPMKGHSHVYWYRQLPEEGLKFMVYLQKENIIDESGMPKERFSAEFPKEGPSILRIQQVVRGDSAAYFCASSPREYTEAFFGQGTRLTVV.

The chain carries TRBV5-1 and TRBJ1-1; no reliable D call. The germline V gene has CDR1 SGHRS and CDR2 YFSETQ. Trimming took 4 bases from V and 1 from J, leaving 5 bases between them. The CDR3 sequence is 12 residues long. The CDR3 loop reads CASSRGNTEAFF. For the CDR3, the DNA is TGCGCCAGCAGCCGGGGGAACACTGAAGCTTTCTTT.

The genes are TRBV7-2 and TRBJ2-5, with 8 positions matching TRBD2. The CDR3 consists of 15 residues. With 0 bases clipped from V and 3 bases from J, the junction kept 3 bases outside the gene matches. Germline CDR1 SGHTA, CDR2 FQGNSA. The CDR3 loop reads CASSLAGTRKETQYF. CDR3 sequence (DNA): TGTGCCAGCAGCTTAGCCGGGACTAGAAAAGAGACCCAGTACTTC.

The V call is TRBV2, the J call TRBJ2-1; D is unresolved. V lost 3 bases to trimming and J lost 13 bases, with 10 bases between them. Per germline, CDR1 SNHLY and CDR2 FYNNEI. This CDR3 is 11 amino acids long. The CDR3 DNA reads TGTGCCAGCAGTGAGTCGGCGGATCAGTTCTTC. Amino acids: CASSESADQFF.

This chain joins TRBV5-6 and TRBJ1-5; D gene ambiguous. Trimming removed 2 bases at V and 6 bases at J, with 6 bases between. The CDR3 spans 12 residues. CDR1 and CDR2 from the germline V gene are SGHDT and YYEEEE. CDR3 DNA sequence: TGTGCCAGCAGCTTCGGTTCTCAGCCCCAGCATTTT. This codes for CASSFGSQPQHF.

The chain employs TRBV30 and TRBJ2-7; tentative D call: TRBD1 (5 bases). The CDR3 has 11 amino acids. Between the trimmed V and J ends, which lost 2 bases and 3 bases, there was a span of 5 bases. Germline V gene lookup returns CDR1 GTSNPN and CDR2 SVGIG (reference sequence). DNA for the CDR3: TGTGCCTGGAGTAGGGGCTACGAGCAGTACTTC. This sequence encodes CAWSRGYEQYF. Drawing the rest from reference TRBV30 and TRBJ2-7, the complete variable domain is SQTIHQWPATLVQPVGSPLSLECTVEGTSNPNLYWYRQAAGRGLQLLFYSVGIGQISSEVPQNLSASRPQDRQFILSSKKLLLSDSGFYLCAWSRGYEQYFGPGTRLTVT.

The V and J genes are TRBV30 and TRBJ1-2; 8 nucleotides align to TRBD1. V lost 3 bases and J lost 7; bases outside the gene matches: 4. CDR1 is GTSNPN, CDR2 SVGIG, per germline (reference sequence). This CDR3 spans 12 amino acids. The CDR3 sequence is CAWSQTGAGYTF. In DNA form, the CDR3 reads TGTGCCTGGAGCCAGACAGGGGCTGGCTACACCTTC.

The chain recombines TRBV6-1 with TRBJ1-1; TRBD1 agrees at 8 bases. The trim removed 3 bases at V and 1 base at J, leaving 4 bases unmatched. Germline values: CDR1 MNHNS, CDR2 SASEGT. This CDR3 region has 15 residues. In DNA form, the CDR3 reads TGTGCCAGCAGTGATCCCGGGACAGGGAACACTGAAGCTTTCTTT. The encoded protein is CASSDPGTGNTEAFF.

The genes are TRBV30 and TRBJ1-4, with 7 bases lining up with TRBD1. The CDR3 runs to 16 residues. V gave up 5 bases and J gave up 7 bases; unmatched junction bases: 16. Germline V gives CDR1 GTSNPN, CDR2 SVGIG (reference sequence). The CDR3: CAWSRDRQGGSEKLFF. The CDR3 nucleotides are TGTGCCTGGTCTAGGGACCGGCAGGGGGGTAGTGAAAAACTGTTTTTT.

The chain couples TRBV5-1 to TRBJ2-1; the match to TRBD2 covers 10 bases. Trimming cost V 4 bases and J 6 bases; bases outside gene matches: 7. Per the germline V gene, CDR1 is SGHRS and CDR2 is YFSETQ. The CDR3 loop spans 15 amino acids. CDR3 coding DNA: TGCGCCAGCAGCCGCCCTAGCGGGGGAGGCAATGAGCAGTTCTTC. It is translated as CASSRPSGGGNEQFF.

V is TRBV3-1 (or the pseudogene TRBV3-2) and J is TRBJ2-3, with 16 bases that match TRBD2. Germline V CDR1 and CDR2: LGHDT, YNNKEL (reference sequence). This CDR3 is 19 amino acids long. V lost 5 bases, J lost 4 bases, and 12 bases stayed unmatched. This CDR3 reads CASSRRPGLAGGPSDTQYF. CDR3 DNA: TGTGCCAGCAGCAGACGACCGGGACTAGCGGGGGGGCCATCAGATACGCAGTATTTT.

The V gene is TRBV14, the J gene TRBJ1-1, with D uncertain. V was cut by 0 bases and J by 4 bases, with 9 bases left in between. Germline CDR1 is SGHDN and CDR2 is FVKESK. CDR3 length: 14 residues. The CDR3 reads CASSQEWATTEAFF. CDR3 nucleotides: TGTGCCAGCAGCCAAGAATGGGCGACCACTGAAGCTTTCTTT.

The chain links TRBV19 to TRBJ2-7; the match to TRBD1 covers 9 bases. The CDR3 totals 17 residues. The germline V gene has CDR1 LNHDA and CDR2 SQIVND (reference sequence). The V gene end was trimmed by 4 bases and the J gene end by 4 bases; junction bases not matched to a gene: 14. The CDR3 nucleotides read TGTGCCAGTAGTAAGTCGGGTTCGGGGACAGGGATGTACGAGCAGTACTTC. It translates to CASSKSGSGTGMYEQYF.

This sequence joins TRBV19 and TRBJ2-5; 12 positions match TRBD1. Trimming cost V 4 bases and J 5 bases; bases outside gene matches: 5. Per germline, CDR1 LNHDA and CDR2 SQIVND (reference sequence). The CDR3 is made up of 15 amino acids. CDR3 protein: CASSRDRGRLETQYF. CDR3 in DNA: TGTGCCAGTAGTAGGGACAGGGGGCGCCTTGAGACCCAGTACTTC.